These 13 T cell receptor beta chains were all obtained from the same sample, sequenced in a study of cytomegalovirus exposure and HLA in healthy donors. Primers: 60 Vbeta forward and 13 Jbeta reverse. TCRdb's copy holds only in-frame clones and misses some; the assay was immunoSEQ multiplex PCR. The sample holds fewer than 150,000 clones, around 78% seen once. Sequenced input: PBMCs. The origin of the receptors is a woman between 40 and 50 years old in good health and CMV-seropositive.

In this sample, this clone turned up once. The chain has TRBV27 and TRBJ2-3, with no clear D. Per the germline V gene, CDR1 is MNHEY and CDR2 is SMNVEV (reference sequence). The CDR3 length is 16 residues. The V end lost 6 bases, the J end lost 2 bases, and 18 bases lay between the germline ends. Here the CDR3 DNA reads TGTGCCAGCAGCGCTTTCGACCCGAGGTCCACAGATACGCAGTATTTT. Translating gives CASSAFDPRSTDTQYF.

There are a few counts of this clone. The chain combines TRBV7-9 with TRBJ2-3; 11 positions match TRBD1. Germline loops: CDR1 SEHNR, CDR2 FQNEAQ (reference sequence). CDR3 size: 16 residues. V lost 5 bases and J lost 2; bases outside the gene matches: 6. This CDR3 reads CASSPGQGAYTDTQYF. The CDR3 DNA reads TGTGCCAGCAGCCCCGGACAGGGGGCGTACACAGATACGCAGTATTTT.

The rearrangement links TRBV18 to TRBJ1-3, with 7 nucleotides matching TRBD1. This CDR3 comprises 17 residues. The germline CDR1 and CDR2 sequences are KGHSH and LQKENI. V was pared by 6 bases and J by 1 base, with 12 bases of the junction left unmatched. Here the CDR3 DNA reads TGTGCCAGCTCGCCCGCCCGAGGGGGCTTTTCTGGAAACACCATATATTTT. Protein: CASSPARGGFSGNTIYF.

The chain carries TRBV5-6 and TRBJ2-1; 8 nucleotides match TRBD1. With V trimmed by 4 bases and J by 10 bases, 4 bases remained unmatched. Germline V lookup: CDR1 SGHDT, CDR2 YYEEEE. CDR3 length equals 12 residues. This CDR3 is CASSPTGGEQFF. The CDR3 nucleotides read TGTGCCAGCAGCCCCACAGGGGGAGAGCAGTTCTTC.

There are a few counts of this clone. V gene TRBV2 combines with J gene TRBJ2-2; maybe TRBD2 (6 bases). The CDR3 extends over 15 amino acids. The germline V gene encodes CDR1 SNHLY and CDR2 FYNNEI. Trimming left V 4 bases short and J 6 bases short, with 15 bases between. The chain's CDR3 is CASSGARLGPGELFF. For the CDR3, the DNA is TGTGCCAGCAGTGGGGCCAGACTAGGACCCGGGGAGCTGTTTTTT.

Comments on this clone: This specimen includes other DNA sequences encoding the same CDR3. This chain's CDR3 is CSVELTGAEAFF. The CDR3 DNA sequence: TGCAGCGTTGAACTTACGGGAGCTGAAGCTTTCTTT. The rearrangement uses TRBV29-1 and TRBJ1-1; D not resolved. V lost 2 bases, J lost 6 bases, and 10 bases lay in between. This CDR3 contains 12 residues. Germline V lookup: CDR1 SQVTM, CDR2 ANQGSEA.

The CDR3 DNA follows: TGTGCCAGCTCACCGGGAGGGGGCTACAATGAGCAGTTCTTC. Its translation: CASSPGGGYNEQFF. The chain employs TRBV18 and TRBJ2-1, with D maybe TRBD2 (7 bases). The CDR3 has 14 residues. Trimming took 3 bases from V and 3 from J, leaving 9 bases between them. Germline CDR1 and CDR2: KGHSH and LQKENI.

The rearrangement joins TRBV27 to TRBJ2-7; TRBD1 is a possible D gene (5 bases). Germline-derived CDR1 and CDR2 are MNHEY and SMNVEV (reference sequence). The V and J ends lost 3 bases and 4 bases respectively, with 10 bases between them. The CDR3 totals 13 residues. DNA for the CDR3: TGTGCCAGCAGTTTGATCGCAGGGTACGAGCAGTACTTC. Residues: CASSLIAGYEQYF.

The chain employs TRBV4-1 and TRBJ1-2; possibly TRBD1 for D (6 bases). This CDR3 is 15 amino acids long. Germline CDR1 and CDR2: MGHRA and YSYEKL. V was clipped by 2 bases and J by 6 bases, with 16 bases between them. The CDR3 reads CASSQTTGRGNGYTF. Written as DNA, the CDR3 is TGCGCCAGCAGCCAAACCACAGGGCGGGGGAATGGCTACACCTTC.

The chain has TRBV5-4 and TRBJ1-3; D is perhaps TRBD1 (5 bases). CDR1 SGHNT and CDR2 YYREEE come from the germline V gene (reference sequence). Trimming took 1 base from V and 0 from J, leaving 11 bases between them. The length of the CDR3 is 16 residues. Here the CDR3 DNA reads TGTGCCAGCAGCTTGTACGGCAGGGCCTCTGGAAACACCATATATTTT. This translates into CASSLYGRASGNTIYF.

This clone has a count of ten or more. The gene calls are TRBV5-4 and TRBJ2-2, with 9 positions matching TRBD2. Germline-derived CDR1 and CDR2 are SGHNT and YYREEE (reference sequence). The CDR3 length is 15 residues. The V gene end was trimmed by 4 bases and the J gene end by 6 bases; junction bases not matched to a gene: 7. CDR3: CASSQGTSFSGELFF. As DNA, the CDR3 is TGTGCCAGCAGCCAGGGGACTAGCTTCTCCGGGGAGCTGTTTTTT. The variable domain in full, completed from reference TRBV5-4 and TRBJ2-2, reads ETGVTQSPTHLIKTRGQQVTLRCSSQSGHNTVSWYQQALGQGPQFIFQYYREEENGRGNFPPRFSGLQFPNYSSELNVNALELDDSALYLCASSQGTSFSGELFFGEGSRLTVL.

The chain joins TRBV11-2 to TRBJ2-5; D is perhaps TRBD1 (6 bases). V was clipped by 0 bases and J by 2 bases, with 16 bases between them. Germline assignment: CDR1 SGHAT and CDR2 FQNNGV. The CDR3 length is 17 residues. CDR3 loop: CASSLDPLGARQETQYF. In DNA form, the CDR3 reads TGTGCCAGCAGCTTAGATCCCCTGGGGGCAAGACAAGAGACCCAGTACTTC.

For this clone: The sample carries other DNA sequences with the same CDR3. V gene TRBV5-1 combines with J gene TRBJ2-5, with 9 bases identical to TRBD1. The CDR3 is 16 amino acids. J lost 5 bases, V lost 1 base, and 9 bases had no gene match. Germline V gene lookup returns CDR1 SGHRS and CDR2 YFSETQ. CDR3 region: CASSLLGQGSSETQYF. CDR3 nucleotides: TGCGCCAGCAGCTTGTTGGGACAGGGTAGTAGTGAGACCCAGTACTTC.